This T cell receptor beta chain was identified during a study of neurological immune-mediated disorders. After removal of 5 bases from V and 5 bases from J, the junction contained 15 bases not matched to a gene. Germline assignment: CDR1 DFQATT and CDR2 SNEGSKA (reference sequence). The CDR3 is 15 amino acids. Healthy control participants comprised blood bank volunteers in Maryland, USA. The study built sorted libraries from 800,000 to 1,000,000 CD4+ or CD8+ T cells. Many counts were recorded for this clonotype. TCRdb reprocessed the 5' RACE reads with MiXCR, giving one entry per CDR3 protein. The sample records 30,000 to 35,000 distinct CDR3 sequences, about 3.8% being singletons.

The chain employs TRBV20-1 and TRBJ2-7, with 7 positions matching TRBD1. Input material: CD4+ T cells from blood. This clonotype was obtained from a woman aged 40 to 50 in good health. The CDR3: CSAETGATGLHEQYF. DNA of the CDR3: TGCAGTGCTGAAACCGGCGCGACAGGGTTACACGAGCAGTACTTC.